The present entry profiles one TCR beta chain with its context. The antigen is undetermined. Sequencing was performed with immunoSEQ multiplex PCR; in TCRdb, only in-frame clones are kept and a portion is missing. The data contain about 36,000 clones, more than 80% of them singletons. These data come from a study of radiotherapy plus CTLA-4 blockade in lung cancer. Study-level information: Objective response was observed in more than 15% of patients, and disease control in approximately 33%. Study-level points and caveats: Blood-borne expansion of tumor-derived TCR clones followed radiotherapy plus ipilimumab. Early blood T cell clone changes and increased post-radiation serum interferon-beta were reportedly the strongest response predictors.

Participants had chemo-refractory metastatic non-small-cell lung cancer and were treated with focal radiation plus ipilimumab CTLA-4 blockade. The CDR3 covers 11 residues. Germline V gene sequence: CDR1 DFQATT, CDR2 SNEGSKA (reference sequence). The V gene lost 7 bases and the J gene lost 11 bases, with 17 bases spanning the gap. This sequence originates from a human donor with non-small cell lung cancer who had stable disease on radiotherapy plus ipilimumab. The chain has TRBV20-1 and TRBJ2-5, with D perhaps TRBD2 (7 bases). The sample here was peripheral blood, taken from a patient treated with radiotherapy plus ipilimumab. CDR3 region: CSGLGAGEQYF. CDR3 sequence (DNA): TGCAGTGGGCTGGGGGCGGGGGAGCAGTACTTC.